This T cell receptor beta chain comes out of a study of blood T cell repertoires in COVID-19. Study as a whole: T cells, B-cell-depleted T cells, or PBMCs supplied cDNA or gDNA.

Seattle researchers signed up patients amid active infection and tracked them longitudinally. Clones were read by immunoSEQ multiplex PCR, and TCRdb kept only the in-frame ones, dropping some. The data contain roughly 250,000 clones, approximately 85% of them singletons. Germline V lookup: CDR1 SGHTA, CDR2 FQGNSA. V trimming: 4 bases; J trimming: 7 bases; junction bases outside the gene matches: 5. The CDR3 runs 15 residues. This clone was counted once. The clonotype was recovered from a human donor with COVID-19, enrolled during active disease. The donor label of this sample is uncertain. Sample: peripheral blood. The gene calls are TRBV7-2 and TRBJ2-2, with 11 bases fitting TRBD2. CDR3 DNA sequence: TGTGCCAGCAGCTGGACTAGCGGGTTCGACGGGGAGCTGTTTTTT. This gives the protein CASSWTSGFDGELFF.